What follows are 9 T cell receptor beta chains derived from one specimen sequenced in a study of cytomegalovirus exposure and HLA in healthy donors. Vbeta (60) and Jbeta (13) primers were used in the PCR. Assay: immunoSEQ multiplex PCR; the TCRdb copy retains only in-frame clones and omits some. The repertoire holds under 150,000 clones, over 70% seen once, with approximately 0.9% in the top ten. The sample was PBMCs. Receptors originate from a man younger than 35 in good health and CMV-seronegative.

J is TRBJ1-1 and V is TRBV6-4; maybe TRBD1 (5 bases). Trimming removed 2 bases at V and 4 bases at J, with 8 bases between. The CDR3 contains 13 residues. Germline V lookup: CDR1 MRHNA, CDR2 SNTAGT. Here the CDR3 DNA reads TGTGCCAGCAGTGACCGGGGGGGCACTGAAGCTTTCTTT. Translated: CASSDRGGTEAFF.

This clone has a handful of counts. CDR3 sequence (DNA): TGCGCCAGCAGCCAAGTCCCAGAGAACACTGAAGCTTTCTTT. Its translation is CASSQVPENTEAFF. The chain has TRBV4-1 and TRBJ1-1; D gene unclear. Looked up from germline, CDR1 is MGHRA and CDR2 is YSYEKL. CDR3 size: 14 residues. Deletions cut 1 base from V and 1 base from J, with 7 bases between.

CDR3 sequence (DNA): TGTGCCAGCAGTTTATCGTATAGCAATCAGCCCCAGCATTTT. Its translation is CASSLSYSNQPQHF. The chain links TRBV27 to TRBJ1-5; D gene uncertain. The CDR3 runs to 14 residues. V was pared by 0 bases and J by 0 bases, with 3 bases between. In germline, CDR1 is MNHEY, CDR2 SMNVEV (reference sequence).

The genes are TRBV19 and TRBJ2-5; 9 nucleotides align to TRBD1. Germline lookup yields CDR1 LNHDA and CDR2 SQIVND (reference sequence). The CDR3 extends over 15 amino acids. The ends lost 3 bases at V and 5 bases at J; junction bases unmatched: 7. The CDR3 is CASSMGQGLLETQYF. Here the CDR3 DNA reads TGTGCCAGTAGTATGGGACAGGGCCTTTTGGAGACCCAGTACTTC.

The genes are TRBV19 and TRBJ1-2; 10 bases match TRBD1. Germline V gives CDR1 LNHDA, CDR2 SQIVND (reference sequence). J lost 7 bases, V lost 11 bases, and 13 bases had no gene match. The length of the CDR3 is 14 residues. In nucleotides, the CDR3 is TGTGCCGCCGGGGACAGGGGTAAAGTGCCTGGCTACACCTTC. This codes for CAAGDRGKVPGYTF.

V usage is TRBV20-1 and J usage is TRBJ2-5; D perhaps matches TRBD1 (6 bases). Germline values: CDR1 DFQATT, CDR2 SNEGSKA (reference sequence). The CDR3 is 11 residues long. Between the trimmed V and J ends, which lost 5 bases and 11 bases, there was a span of 15 bases. CDR3 loop: CSAADRIWQYF. Here the CDR3 DNA reads TGCAGTGCTGCCGACAGGATCTGGCAGTACTTC.

The J gene is TRBJ1-2, the V gene TRBV7-2, with TRBD1 as a possible D gene (6 bases). Trimming took off 1 base at V and 4 bases at J, with 16 bases between the two ends. Per germline, CDR1 SGHTA and CDR2 FQGNSA. This CDR3 comprises 16 residues. The CDR3: CASSLVGPDSGYGYTF. The CDR3 region has the DNA TGTGCCAGCAGCTTAGTGGGACCGGACAGTGGCTATGGCTACACCTTC.

This chain joins TRBV4-2 and TRBJ2-3; 12 bases match TRBD2. The CDR3 extends over 18 amino acids. CDR1 is LGHNA and CDR2 is YNFKEQ in the germline V gene. V trimming: 0 bases; J trimming: 2 bases; junction bases outside the gene matches: 6. CDR3 DNA: TGTGCCAGCAGCCAAGATCGACTAGCGGGGGAGATCACAGATACGCAGTATTTT. This gives the protein CASSQDRLAGEITDTQYF.

The J gene is TRBJ2-2, the V gene TRBV7-9, with 8 bases identical to TRBD1. The CDR3 is 13 amino acids. Germline CDR1 and CDR2: SEHNR and FQNEAQ (reference sequence). The J segment lost 6 bases and the V segment lost 3 bases, leaving 0 bases of the junction unmatched. CDR3 region: CASSLDRAGELFF. The CDR3 coding sequence is TGTGCCAGCAGCTTGGACAGGGCCGGGGAGCTGTTTTTT.